This T cell receptor beta chain stems from a study of CXCR3-negative and CXCR3-positive naive CD8 T cells (dated by TCRdb to the late 2010s). Broadly, across the study: About 135 million TRB reads were obtained in total, roughly 1.5 +/- 0.3 million reads per library. The diversity and physicochemical repertoire analyses included about a dozen donors pooled from two independent experiments. Naive subsets from several donors and memory cells from 3 donors were included in the TRBV-TRBJ cluster analysis. The research as a whole found: CXCR3 expression partially decreased after cryopreservation, so most assays used freshly isolated PBMCs. Because surface CD5, which is linked to self-reactivity in mice, was comparable between the naive subsets, TCR interaction strength was also inferred from the physicochemical properties of TRB CDR3s. Naive CXCR3-negative and CXCR3-positive cells from the same donor showed similar TRBV-TRBJ usage, whereas memory cells showed distinct patterns. Comparably high repertoire diversity was found in both naive subsets, whereas much lower repertoire diversity was found in memory CD8+ T cells.

Turning to this clonotype: Its antigen target is currently unknown.

CDR1 and CDR2 are drawn from the germline V gene: SNHLY, FYNNEI. The CDR3 has 17 amino acids, counting the end cysteine and phenylalanine. The DNA is unrecorded. TCRdb lists the instrument as NextSeq 550. The Human TCR Profiling Kit (MiLaboratory) was used to prepare UMI-labeled 5' RACE TRB cDNA libraries. cDNA synthesis used the entire amount of extracted RNA, and PCR amplification then used the entire amount of cDNA produced. Libraries were prepared in parallel using an identical number of PCR cycles. Per the source publication's procedure: With a minimum of two reads required per UMI, MIGEC and MiXCR pulled out about 52,000 +/- 9,100 unique UMI-labeled TRB cDNA molecules from each library. Each library averaged roughly 36,000 +/- 9,600 functional in-frame TRB CDR3 nucleotide clonotypes without stop codons. After downsampling to 5000 UMI-labeled TRB molecules per sample, diversity metrics such as normalized Shannon-Wiener and Chao1 were calculated in VDJtools. For the central five CDR3 residues, VDJtools calculated physicochemical properties weighted by clonotype size, namely interaction energy, strength, volume and Kidera factor 4. TCRdb reprocessed the sequencing reads and holds a single record per CDR3 protein sequence, with no DNA. TCRdb, rather than the study authors, made the V and J calls. The sample's records list roughly 29,000 distinct CDR3 sequences. The ten biggest clones cover approximately 10% of the sample.

Each CD8+ T cell subset was flow-sorted in triplicate, and 250,000 to 350,000 cells per subset were placed directly into RLT lysis buffer. Peripheral blood mononuclear cells were isolated from buffy coats using standard density gradient centrifugation. An RNeasy Mini Kit was used to extract total RNA from the sorted cells. The source material was memory CD8+ T cells from blood. The cell subset or site label, as the study defines it: conventional CD8+ memory T cells (TMEM), sorted as controls. This receptor chain uses TRBV2 and TRBJ2-1; no DNA is available, so the TRBD1 call from TCRdb remains unchecked. The receptor's source is a human donor in good health. Some clones in this sample may be carry-over from other donors' samples. The CDR3 corresponds to CATGLTPETGHYNEQFF.